The 27 T cell receptor beta chains presented below share a single source sample, sequenced in a study of long-term antiretroviral therapy in people with HIV. Sequencing relied on immunoSEQ assay v3.0, run at survey level. Measured with immunoSEQ multiplex PCR; TCRdb has only the in-frame clones, and not every one. Here the sample spans 25,000 to 35,000 clones, less than 90% being singletons. Source: unsorted PBMCs, taken 0.4 years after starting antiretroviral therapy. These receptors were obtained from a man aged 18 to 35 with HIV.

The CDR3 DNA is TGTGCCAGCAGGAAACGGGGGCAGAAAGACTACGAGCAGTACTTC. It codes for CASRKRGQKDYEQYF. The V call is TRBV7-6, the J call TRBJ2-7; tentatively, D is TRBD1 or TRBD2 (6 bases each). The CDR3 spans 15 residues. Germline loops: CDR1 SGHVS, CDR2 FNYEAQ. Trimming left V 6 bases short and J 3 bases short, with 18 bases between.

This chain links TRBV13 with TRBJ2-1; 10 nucleotides match TRBD1. Trimming cost V 6 bases and J 9 bases; bases outside gene matches: 17. CDR3 size: 17 residues. The germline V gene encodes CDR1 PRHDT and CDR2 FYEKMQ (reference sequence). CDR3 sequence reads: CASSYYSGTGEPGEQFF. The DNA of the CDR3 is TGTGCCAGCAGTTATTATAGCGGGACAGGGGAACCTGGTGAGCAGTTCTTC.

The rearrangement links TRBV5-6 to TRBJ1-3; no clear D gene. Trimming removed 2 bases at V and 4 bases at J, with 7 bases between. CDR1 SGHDT and CDR2 YYEEEE come from the germline V gene. CDR3 length: 13 residues. This CDR3 is CASSFGEGNTIYF. In DNA form, the CDR3 reads TGTGCCAGCAGCTTTGGGGAAGGAAACACCATATATTTT. The whole variable domain, remainder taken from reference TRBV5-6 and TRBJ1-3, is DAGVTQSPTHLIKTRGQQVTLRCSPKSGHDTVSWYQQALGQGPQFIFQYYEEEERQRGNFPDRFSGHQFPNYSSELNVNALLLGDSALYLCASSFGEGNTIYFGEGSWLTVV.

This clone came up once. J is TRBJ1-2 and V is TRBV5-6; D gene ambiguous. Between the trimmed V and J ends, which lost 2 bases and 5 bases, there was a span of 7 bases. This CDR3 comprises 12 residues. CDR1 and CDR2 from the germline V gene are SGHDT and YYEEEE. The DNA for the CDR3 is TGTGCCAGCAGCTTTTTAGCGTATGGCTACACCTTC. Amino acids: CASSFLAYGYTF.

V usage is TRBV11-2 and J usage is TRBJ1-1; D is perhaps TRBD1 (5 bases). CDR1 and CDR2 from the germline V gene are SGHAT and FQNNGV. Deletions cut 1 base from V and 6 bases from J, with 12 bases between. This CDR3 spans 14 amino acids. The CDR3 loop reads CASSLARAVSEAFF. The CDR3 bases are TGTGCCAGCAGCTTAGCCAGGGCTGTGTCTGAAGCTTTCTTT.

This chain joins TRBV19 and TRBJ2-7; the D gene is possibly TRBD1 (5 bases). The germline CDR1 and CDR2 sequences are LNHDA and SQIVND (reference sequence). The CDR3 is made up of 15 amino acids. V was clipped by 2 bases and J by 5 bases, with 16 bases between them. The CDR3 sequence is CASSIFDRPSDEQYF. DNA of the CDR3: TGTGCCAGTAGTATATTCGACAGACCCTCGGACGAGCAGTACTTC.

The V call is TRBV21-1, the J call TRBJ2-7; the table calls TRBD2, which could not be checked here. TRBV21-1 is labeled a pseudogene. The length of the CDR3 is 15 residues. The CDR3 bases are TGTGCCAGCAGCAAAGCGCTGGCGGGTTACTCGAAGCAGTACTTC. Residues: CASSKALAGYSKQYF.

The J gene is TRBJ2-2, the V gene TRBV19, with 7 bases identical to TRBD1. V shed 10 bases, J shed 3 bases, and the junction held 11 bases outside the gene matches. This CDR3 is 15 amino acids long. CDR1 is LNHDA, CDR2 SQIVND, per germline (reference sequence). The CDR3 spells CAIKGAPGDTGELFF. DNA of the CDR3: TGTGCCATTAAGGGGGCTCCTGGGGACACCGGGGAGCTGTTTTTT.

This clone appeared once. J is TRBJ2-1 and V is TRBV5-8, with D uncertain. Germline lookup yields CDR1 SGHTS and CDR2 YDEGEE. The CDR3 consists of 16 residues. V lost 4 bases and J lost 4, with 18 bases in between. In DNA, the CDR3 is TGTGCCAGCAGCCCAACACTCAAATCCTTATACAATGAGCAGTTCTTC. It translates to CASSPTLKSLYNEQFF.

This chain uses TRBV7-9 with TRBJ1-5; no firm D call. Trimming removed 5 bases from V and 3 bases from J, with 11 bases in between. This CDR3 contains 14 residues. Germline V CDR1 and CDR2: SEHNR, FQNEAQ (reference sequence). The CDR3 coding sequence is TGTGCCAGCAGCGGAGCGGGGTACAATCAGCCCCAGCATTTT. Translating gives CASSGAGYNQPQHF.

The chain recombines TRBV28 with TRBJ1-1; D is undetermined. The CDR3 has 11 residues. Germline V gene lookup returns CDR1 MDHEN and CDR2 SYDVKM. V was clipped by 4 bases and J by 12 bases, with 12 bases between them. CDR3 DNA sequence: TGTGCCAGCAGTTCGCTTCGCTTGACTTTCTTT. It translates to CASSSLRLTFF.

The V call is TRBV5-1, the J call TRBJ2-7; 8 bases match TRBD2. The V segment lost 2 bases and the J segment 4 bases; nucleotides outside the gene matches: 5. Germline-derived CDR1 and CDR2 are SGHRS and YFSETQ. The CDR3 runs to 14 residues. The CDR3 spells CASSFGTGGYEQYF. The CDR3 DNA follows: TGCGCCAGCAGCTTTGGTACGGGAGGGTACGAGCAGTACTTC.

CDR3: CARSPNTGELFF. The CDR3 DNA reads TGTGCCAGATCTCCGAACACCGGGGAGCTGTTTTTT. V usage is TRBV2 and J usage is TRBJ2-2; D is uncertain. The CDR3 extends over 12 amino acids. V was cut by 9 bases and J by 0 bases, with 5 bases left in between. Germline-derived CDR1 and CDR2 are SNHLY and FYNNEI.

The genes are TRBV11-2 and TRBJ2-7; D is undetermined. The CDR3 has 15 residues. Germline V CDR1 and CDR2: SGHAT, FQNNGV. V was cut by 0 bases and J by 0 bases, with 9 bases left in between. CDR3 DNA sequence: TGTGCCAGCAGCTTAGAAGTCCCGACCTCCTACGAGCAGTACTTC. Translating gives CASSLEVPTSYEQYF. Filled out from reference TRBV11-2 and TRBJ2-7, the complete variable domain reads EAGVAQSPRYKIIEKRQSVAFWCNPISGHATLYWYQQILGQGPKLLIQFQNNGVVDDSQLPKDRFSAERLKGVDSTLKIQPAKLEDSAVYLCASSLEVPTSYEQYFGPGTRLTVT.

The V gene is TRBV19, the J gene TRBJ2-7; D assignment may be TRBD1 or TRBD2 (6 bases each). The CDR3 has 15 amino acids. Germline CDR1 is LNHDA and CDR2 is SQIVND (reference sequence). Deletions cut 4 bases from V and 3 bases from J, with 16 bases between. CDR3 region: CASSTLTGRNYEQYF. The CDR3 nucleotides read TGTGCCAGTAGTACCCTCACAGGGAGGAACTACGAGCAGTACTTC. Full variable domain (missing parts from reference TRBV19 and TRBJ2-7): DGGITQSPKYLFRKEGQNVTLSCEQNLNHDAMYWYRQDPGQGLRLIYYSQIVNDFQKGDIAEGYSVSREKKESFPLTVTSAQKNPTAFYLCASSTLTGRNYEQYFGPGTRLTVT.

This sequence joins TRBV4-1 and TRBJ2-7; unclear D gene. The V and J ends lost 1 base and 3 bases respectively, with 13 bases between them. CDR3 length equals 15 residues. The V gene's germline CDR1 is MGHRA and CDR2 YSYEKL. The CDR3 DNA is TGCGCCAGCAGCCAAGCGTTGCAGGCCATCTACGAGCAGTACTTC. As protein: CASSQALQAIYEQYF.

This rearrangement joins TRBV19 to TRBJ1-4; possible D gene TRBD1, 5 bases. CDR3 size: 13 residues. V lost 9 bases and J 7 bases, leaving 15 bases between the germline ends. Germline loops: CDR1 LNHDA, CDR2 SQIVND (reference sequence). The CDR3 loop is CASSGGDFEKLFF. CDR3 coding DNA: TGTGCCAGCTCGGGGGGTGACTTTGAAAAACTGTTTTTT.

The chain recombines TRBV19 with TRBJ1-4, with D possibly being TRBD1 (5 bases). Germline V lookup: CDR1 LNHDA, CDR2 SQIVND (reference sequence). V was trimmed by 3 bases and J by 3 bases, leaving 20 bases between them. CDR3 size: 18 residues. The CDR3: CASSIERWGERANEKLFF. CDR3 in DNA: TGTGCCAGTAGTATTGAGCGATGGGGGGAAAGAGCTAATGAAAAACTGTTTTTT.

The CDR3 nucleotides are TGTGCCAGCAGTTACTCCACCTACTCTGGAAACACCATATATTTT. Protein: CASSYSTYSGNTIYF. The chain recombines TRBV6-5 with TRBJ1-3, with D hard to call. Germline V lookup: CDR1 MNHEY, CDR2 SVGAGI. The V end was cut by 0 bases, the J end by 0 bases, with 6 bases between. The CDR3 sequence is 15 residues long.

In regard to this clone: The sample holds other DNA sequences that translate to the same CDR3. The V call is TRBV5-6, the J call TRBJ2-7; 9 bases agree with TRBD1. This CDR3 contains 14 residues. CDR1 SGHDT and CDR2 YYEEEE come from the germline V gene. V lost 5 bases and J lost 3; bases outside the gene matches: 6. CDR3 DNA: TGTGCCAGCAGTCCTGGGACAGGGAACTACGAGCAGTACTTC. This gives the protein CASSPGTGNYEQYF.

This chain links TRBV27 with TRBJ1-6; weak D call: TRBD1 (5 bases). This CDR3 has 14 amino acids. V lost 1 base, J lost 7 bases, and 8 bases lay in between. Germline CDR1 is MNHEY and CDR2 is SMNVEV (reference sequence). The CDR3 nucleotides are TGTGCCAGCAGTTTATGGGGGGGGAATTCACCCCTCCACTTT. It specifies CASSLWGGNSPLHF.

This clone showed up just a few times. The J gene is TRBJ2-7, the V gene TRBV19; possibly TRBD2 for D (6 bases). The V end lost 5 bases, the J end lost 6 bases, and 20 bases lay between the germline ends. Germline V gene lookup returns CDR1 LNHDA and CDR2 SQIVND (reference sequence). The CDR3 contains 15 residues. The CDR3 sequence is CASSLHLEPGLEQYF. The CDR3 DNA reads as TGTGCCAGTAGTCTACACCTGGAGCCGGGACTCGAGCAGTACTTC. The full variable domain, completed using reference TRBV19 and TRBJ2-7, is DGGITQSPKYLFRKEGQNVTLSCEQNLNHDAMYWYRQDPGQGLRLIYYSQIVNDFQKGDIAEGYSVSREKKESFPLTVTSAQKNPTAFYLCASSLHLEPGLEQYFGPGTRLTVT.

This sequence joins TRBV10-3 and TRBJ1-2, with D perhaps matching TRBD1 (5 bases). This CDR3 has 13 residues. With 3 bases removed from V and 4 bases from J, the gap between germline ends came to 9 bases. Per the germline V gene, CDR1 is ENHRY and CDR2 is SYGVKD. The CDR3 nucleotides are TGTGCCATCAGTGAAGATGGGGGCTATGGCTACACCTTC. Protein: CAISEDGGYGYTF.

V usage is TRBV28 and J usage is TRBJ2-2; 7 bases match TRBD1. Germline lookup yields CDR1 MDHEN and CDR2 SYDVKM. V shed 5 bases and J 0 bases; nucleotides not matched to a gene: 6. This CDR3 is built from 16 residues. DNA of the CDR3: TGTGCCAGCAGTCCGACAGGGTTCACGAACACCGGGGAGCTGTTTTTT. It translates to CASSPTGFTNTGELFF.

The genes are TRBV7-2 and TRBJ2-7, with D tentatively TRBD1 or TRBD2 (5 bases each). V dropped 1 base and J dropped 3 bases, with 16 bases sitting between them. CDR1 is SGHTA, CDR2 FQGNSA, per germline. The CDR3 sequence is 16 residues long. In DNA, the CDR3 is TGTGCCAGCAGCTTAGAGACAACGGGGACCTACTACGAGCAGTACTTC. This codes for CASSLETTGTYYEQYF. The full variable domain, its missing parts supplied by reference TRBV7-2 and TRBJ2-7, is GAGVSQSPSNKVTEKGKDVELRCDPISGHTALYWYRQSLGQGLEFLIYFQGNSAPDKSGLPSDRFSAERTGGSVSTLTIQRTQQEDSAVYLCASSLETTGTYYEQYFGPGTRLTVT.

The table lists this clone with a few counts. The V and J genes are TRBV10-3 and TRBJ2-1; no definite D call. Trimming removed 5 bases at V and 8 bases at J, with 7 bases between. The germline gives CDR1 ENHRY, CDR2 SYGVKD. The CDR3 length is 11 residues. CDR3 in amino acids: CAISPGYEQFF. Here the CDR3 DNA reads TGTGCCATCAGTCCCGGTTATGAGCAGTTCTTC.

This chain uses TRBV5-5 with TRBJ1-1, with 8 bases fitting TRBD1. Germline V CDR1 and CDR2: SGHKS, YYEKEE (reference sequence). Trimming at V came to 4 bases and at J to 4 bases, leaving 9 bases not matched to a gene. The CDR3 covers 15 residues. The CDR3 DNA reads TGTGCCAGCAGCACAGGACAGGGTAGGATCACTGAAGCTTTCTTT. As protein: CASSTGQGRITEAFF.